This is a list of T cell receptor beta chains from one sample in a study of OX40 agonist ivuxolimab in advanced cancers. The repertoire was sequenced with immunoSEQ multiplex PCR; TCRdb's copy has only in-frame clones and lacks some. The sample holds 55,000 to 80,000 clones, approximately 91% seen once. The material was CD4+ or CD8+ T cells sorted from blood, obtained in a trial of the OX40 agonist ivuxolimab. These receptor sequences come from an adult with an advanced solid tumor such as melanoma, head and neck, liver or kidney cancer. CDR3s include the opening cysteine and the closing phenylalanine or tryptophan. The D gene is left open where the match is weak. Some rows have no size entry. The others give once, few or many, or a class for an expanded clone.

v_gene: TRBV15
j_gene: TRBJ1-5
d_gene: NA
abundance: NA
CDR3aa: CATSRDARYLSNQPQHF
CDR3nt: TGTGCCACCAGCAGAGATGCCCGTTACCTTAGCAATCAGCCCCAGCATTTT

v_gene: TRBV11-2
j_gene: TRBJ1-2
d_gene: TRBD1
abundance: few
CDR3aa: CASSLDRNYGYTF
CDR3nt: TGTGCCAGCAGCCTGGACAGGAACTATGGCTACACCTTC

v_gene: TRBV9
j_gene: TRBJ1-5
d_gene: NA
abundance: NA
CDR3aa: CASSADGVGQPQHF
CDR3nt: TGTGCCAGCAGCGCGGACGGGGTCGGACAGCCCCAGCATTTT

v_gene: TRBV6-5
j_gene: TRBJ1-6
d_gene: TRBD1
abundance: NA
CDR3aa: CASSYARQGGSPLHF
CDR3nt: TGTGCCAGCAGTTACGCCCGACAGGGGGGTTCACCCCTCCACTTT

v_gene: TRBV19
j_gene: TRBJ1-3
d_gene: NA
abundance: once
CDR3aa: CASSATATSGNTIYF
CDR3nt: TGTGCCAGTAGTGCAACAGCCACCTCTGGAAACACCATATATTTT

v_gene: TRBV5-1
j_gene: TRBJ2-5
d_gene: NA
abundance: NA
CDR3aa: CASSPNTRVQETQYF
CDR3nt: TGCGCCAGCAGCCCAAATACGAGGGTCCAAGAGACCCAGTACTTC

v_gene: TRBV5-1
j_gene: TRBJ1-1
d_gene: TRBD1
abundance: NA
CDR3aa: CASSLRPGQGALGPEAFF
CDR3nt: TGCGCCAGCAGCTTGCGACCGGGACAGGGGGCCCTAGGTCCTGAAGCTTTCTTT

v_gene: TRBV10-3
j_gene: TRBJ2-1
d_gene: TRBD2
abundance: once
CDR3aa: CAIRGEGNEQFF
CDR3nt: TGTGCCATCCGGGGGGAGGGCAATGAGCAGTTCTTC

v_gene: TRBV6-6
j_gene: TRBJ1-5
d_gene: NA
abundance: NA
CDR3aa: CASSYWDQPQHF
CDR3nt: TGTGCCAGCAGTTACTGGGATCAGCCCCAGCATTTT

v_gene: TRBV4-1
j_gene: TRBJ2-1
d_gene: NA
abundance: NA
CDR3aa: CASSHRLDNEQFF
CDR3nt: TGCGCCAGCTCTCACCGACTGGACAATGAACAGTTCTTC

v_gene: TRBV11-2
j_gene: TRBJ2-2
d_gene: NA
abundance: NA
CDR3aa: CASSPPLTGELFF
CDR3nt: TGTGCCAGCAGCCCCCCCCTCACCGGGGAGCTGTTTTTT

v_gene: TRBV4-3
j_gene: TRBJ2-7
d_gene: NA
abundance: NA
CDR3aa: CASSQEGYYEQYF
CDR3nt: TGCGCCAGCAGCCAAGAAGGGTATTACGAGCAGTACTTC

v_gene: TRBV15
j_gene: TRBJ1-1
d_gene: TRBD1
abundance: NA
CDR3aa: CATSRAGTGNTEAFF
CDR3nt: TGTGCCACCAGCAGAGCAGGGACAGGCAACACTGAAGCTTTCTTT

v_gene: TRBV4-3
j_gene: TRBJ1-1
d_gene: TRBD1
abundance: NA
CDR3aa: CASSQVVTGGTEAFF
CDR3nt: TGCGCCAGCAGCCAAGTCGTTACAGGGGGCACTGAAGCTTTCTTT

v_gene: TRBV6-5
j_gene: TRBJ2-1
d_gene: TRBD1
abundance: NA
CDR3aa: CASSYLGGTGEFF
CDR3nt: TGTGCCAGCAGTTACTTGGGGGGGACAGGGGAGTTCTTC

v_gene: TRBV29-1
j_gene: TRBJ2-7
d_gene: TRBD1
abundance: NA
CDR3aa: CSVEKGQGTYEQYF
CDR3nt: TGCAGCGTTGAGAAGGGACAGGGGACCTACGAGCAGTACTTC

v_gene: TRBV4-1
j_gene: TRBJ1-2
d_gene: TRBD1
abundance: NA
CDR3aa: CASSQETGRFSNYGYTF
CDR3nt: TGCGCCAGCAGCCAAGAGACAGGGAGGTTTAGTAACTATGGCTACACCTTC

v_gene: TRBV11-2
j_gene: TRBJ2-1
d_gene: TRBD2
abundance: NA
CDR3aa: CASSPWRTSGAYNEQFF
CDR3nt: TGTGCCAGCAGCCCGTGGAGGACTAGCGGAGCATACAATGAGCAGTTCTTC

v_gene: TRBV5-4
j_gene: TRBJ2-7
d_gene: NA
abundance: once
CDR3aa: CASSQGGGVGSYEQYF
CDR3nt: TGTGCCAGCAGCCAAGGGGGCGGGGTGGGATCCTACGAGCAGTACTTC

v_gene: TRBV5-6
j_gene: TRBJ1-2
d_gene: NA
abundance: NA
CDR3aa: CASSFGNYGYTF
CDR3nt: TGTGCCAGCAGCTTTGGCAATTATGGCTACACCTTC

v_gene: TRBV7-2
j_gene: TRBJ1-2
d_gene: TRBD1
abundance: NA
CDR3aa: CASSSTGTVQHGYTF
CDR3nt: TGTGCCAGCAGCTCCACCGGGACAGTACAGCATGGCTACACCTTC

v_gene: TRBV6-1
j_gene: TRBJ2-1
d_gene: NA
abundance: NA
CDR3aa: CASSWTEGNEQFF
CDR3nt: TGTGCCAGCAGTTGGACAGAGGGGAATGAGCAGTTCTTC

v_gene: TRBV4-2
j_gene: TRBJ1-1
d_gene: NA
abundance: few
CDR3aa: CASSQETGAGTEAFF
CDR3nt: TGTGCCAGCAGCCAAGAAACCGGGGCTGGCACTGAAGCTTTCTTT

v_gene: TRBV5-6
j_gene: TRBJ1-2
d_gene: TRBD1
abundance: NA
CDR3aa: CASSPGDRTNYGYTF
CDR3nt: TGTGCCAGCAGCCCTGGGGACAGAACTAACTATGGCTACACCTTC

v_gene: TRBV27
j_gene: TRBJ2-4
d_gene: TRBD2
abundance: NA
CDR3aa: CASRTGLASPIQYF
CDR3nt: TGTGCCAGCAGGACTGGACTAGCTAGTCCCATTCAGTACTTC

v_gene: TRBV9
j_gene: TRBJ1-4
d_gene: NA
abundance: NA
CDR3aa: CASSVGATTNEKLFF
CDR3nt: TGTGCCAGCAGCGTAGGGGCCACAACTAATGAAAAACTGTTTTTT

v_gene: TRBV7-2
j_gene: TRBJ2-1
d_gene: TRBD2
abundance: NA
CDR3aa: CASSPGGISYNEQFF
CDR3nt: TGTGCCAGCAGTCCGGGGGGGATATCCTACAATGAGCAGTTCTTC

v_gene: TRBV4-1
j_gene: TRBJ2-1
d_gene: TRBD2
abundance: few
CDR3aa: CASSRQRGLATNNEQFF
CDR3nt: TGCGCCAGCAGCCGCCAGCGGGGACTAGCGACTAACAATGAGCAGTTCTTC

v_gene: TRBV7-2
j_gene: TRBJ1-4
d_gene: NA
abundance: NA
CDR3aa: CASSLAGGQNEKLFF
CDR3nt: TGTGCCAGCAGCTTAGCGGGGGGGCAGAATGAAAAACTGTTTTTT

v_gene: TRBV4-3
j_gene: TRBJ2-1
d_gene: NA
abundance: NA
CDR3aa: CASSQAHGGEEFF
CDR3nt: TGCGCCAGCAGCCAGGCCCACGGTGGTGAGGAGTTCTTC

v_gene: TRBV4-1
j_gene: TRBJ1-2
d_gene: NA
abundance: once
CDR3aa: CASSQDLINYGYTF
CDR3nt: TGCGCCAGCAGCCAGGACTTAATCAACTATGGCTACACCTTC

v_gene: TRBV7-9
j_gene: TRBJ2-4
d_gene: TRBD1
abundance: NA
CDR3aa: CASSPAGTGPKNIQYF
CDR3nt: TGTGCCAGCAGCCCAGCCGGGACAGGGCCCAAAAACATTCAGTACTTC

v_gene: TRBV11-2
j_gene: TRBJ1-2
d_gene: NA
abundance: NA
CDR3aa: CASSWPRALDDNGYTF
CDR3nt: TGTGCCAGCAGCTGGCCTAGGGCTTTAGACGACAATGGCTACACCTTC

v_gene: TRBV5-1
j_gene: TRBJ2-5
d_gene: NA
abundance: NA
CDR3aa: CASSLVPASSSRQETQYF
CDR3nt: TGCGCCAGCAGCTTGGTCCCGGCTAGTTCTTCTCGCCAAGAGACCCAGTACTTC

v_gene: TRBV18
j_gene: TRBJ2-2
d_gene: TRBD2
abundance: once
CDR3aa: CASSPPLAGFYTGELFF
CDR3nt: TGTGCCAGCTCACCACCCCTAGCGGGATTCTACACCGGGGAGCTGTTTTTT

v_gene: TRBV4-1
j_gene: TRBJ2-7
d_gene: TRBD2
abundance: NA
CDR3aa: CASSQDKSGTIYEQYF
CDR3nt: TGCGCCAGCAGCCAAGATAAAAGCGGGACCATATACGAGCAGTACTTC

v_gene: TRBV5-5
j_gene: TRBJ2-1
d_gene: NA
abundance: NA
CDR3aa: CASSFVAGNNEQFF
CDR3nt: TGTGCCAGCAGCTTCGTAGCTGGTAACAATGAGCAGTTCTTC

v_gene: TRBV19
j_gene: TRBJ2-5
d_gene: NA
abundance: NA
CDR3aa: CASSILGVGETQYF
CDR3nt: TGTGCCAGTAGTATTTTGGGGGTCGGAGAGACCCAGTACTTC